The present T cell receptor beta chain was sequenced within a study of blood T cell repertoires in COVID-19. Study information: Sites across the United States, Italy and Spain contributed samples from acute and convalescent COVID-19. PBMCs, B-cell-depleted T cells, or T cells were the source of the cDNA or gDNA that made up the material.

Only a few counts were recorded for this clone. The table came from immunoSEQ multiplex PCR; TCRdb's copy has only in-frame clones and leaves some out. This table has 180,000 or so clones, about nine tenths appearing once. Seattle researchers signed up patients amid active infection and tracked them longitudinally. The TCR originated in a woman in her sixties with COVID-19, enrolled during active disease. The sample comprised peripheral blood.

In DNA, the CDR3 is TGTGCCTGGAGTGAACTAGCCAAAAACATTCAGTACTTC. This gives the protein CAWSELAKNIQYF. The chain carries TRBV30 and TRBJ2-4; no clear D gene. V lost 1 base, J lost 0 bases, and 4 bases lay in between. Germline lookup yields CDR1 GTSNPN and CDR2 SVGIG (reference sequence). The CDR3 has 13 amino acids.